This TCR beta chain was sequenced in a study of CD8+CD57+ T cells in acquired aplastic anemia. Unmatched junction bases numbered 1, after V lost 5 bases and J lost 0 bases. Germline CDR1 is SNHLY and CDR2 is FYNNEI. The CDR3 spans 14 residues. Profiling of TCR beta VDJ combinations and CDR3 sequences used genomic DNA as template. A single record per CDR3 protein comes from TCRdb applying MiXCR to the reads. The sample lists 150,000 to 200,000 distinct CDR3 sequences; 40% to 55% were seen once. This clonotype was recorded a few times. The sample was sorted CD4+, CD8+, or CD8+CD57+ T cells (not recorded which) from PBMCs. The chain has TRBV2 and TRBJ2-1; the match to TRBD2 covers 7 bases. The TCR was taken from a human donor in good health. The CDR3 DNA sequence: TGTGCCAGCAGTTGGACTAGCTCCTACAATGAGCAGTTCTTC. Translating it yields CASSWTSSYNEQFF.